This T cell receptor beta chain was recovered during a study of molecular identifiers for immune sequencing clone quantification. Study as a whole: Across replicate runs, RNA obtained from around 20,000 or 100,000 naive CD8 cells was divided into five, with four undergoing sequencing.

As to this clonotype: What it binds is unknown.

Germline CDR1 and CDR2: MDHEN and SYDVKM. This CDR3 region has 13 residues. Trimming cost V 7 bases and J 5 bases, with 14 bases left between them. Preparation of the bulk TCR libraries relied on previously described methods and listed TCR primers. TCRdb reprocessed the PCR reads via MiXCR and lists one record per CDR3 protein. Of about 510,000 distinct CDR3 sequences listed, about a fifth are singletons. General observations from the study: Spiked-in Jurkat TCR RNA corresponding to one cell was reported as detectable against more than 950,000 naive cells.

Naive CD8 T cells were FACS-sorted by CD8+CD4-CCR7+CD45RA+ markers. Sequencing input: naive CD8+ T cells from blood, with Jurkat cell RNA spiked in. Subset defined: FACS-sorted CD8+CD4-CCR7+CD45RA+ naive T cells. This chain connects TRBV28 to TRBJ2-5, with D possibly matching TRBD2 (6 bases). This clonotype was sampled from a human donor in good health. Some libraries in this study had Jurkat cell RNA spiked in. For the CDR3, the DNA is TGTGCCAGCACCAGCGGCGGGGACGAGACCCAGTACTTC. Amino acids: CASTSGGDETQYF.